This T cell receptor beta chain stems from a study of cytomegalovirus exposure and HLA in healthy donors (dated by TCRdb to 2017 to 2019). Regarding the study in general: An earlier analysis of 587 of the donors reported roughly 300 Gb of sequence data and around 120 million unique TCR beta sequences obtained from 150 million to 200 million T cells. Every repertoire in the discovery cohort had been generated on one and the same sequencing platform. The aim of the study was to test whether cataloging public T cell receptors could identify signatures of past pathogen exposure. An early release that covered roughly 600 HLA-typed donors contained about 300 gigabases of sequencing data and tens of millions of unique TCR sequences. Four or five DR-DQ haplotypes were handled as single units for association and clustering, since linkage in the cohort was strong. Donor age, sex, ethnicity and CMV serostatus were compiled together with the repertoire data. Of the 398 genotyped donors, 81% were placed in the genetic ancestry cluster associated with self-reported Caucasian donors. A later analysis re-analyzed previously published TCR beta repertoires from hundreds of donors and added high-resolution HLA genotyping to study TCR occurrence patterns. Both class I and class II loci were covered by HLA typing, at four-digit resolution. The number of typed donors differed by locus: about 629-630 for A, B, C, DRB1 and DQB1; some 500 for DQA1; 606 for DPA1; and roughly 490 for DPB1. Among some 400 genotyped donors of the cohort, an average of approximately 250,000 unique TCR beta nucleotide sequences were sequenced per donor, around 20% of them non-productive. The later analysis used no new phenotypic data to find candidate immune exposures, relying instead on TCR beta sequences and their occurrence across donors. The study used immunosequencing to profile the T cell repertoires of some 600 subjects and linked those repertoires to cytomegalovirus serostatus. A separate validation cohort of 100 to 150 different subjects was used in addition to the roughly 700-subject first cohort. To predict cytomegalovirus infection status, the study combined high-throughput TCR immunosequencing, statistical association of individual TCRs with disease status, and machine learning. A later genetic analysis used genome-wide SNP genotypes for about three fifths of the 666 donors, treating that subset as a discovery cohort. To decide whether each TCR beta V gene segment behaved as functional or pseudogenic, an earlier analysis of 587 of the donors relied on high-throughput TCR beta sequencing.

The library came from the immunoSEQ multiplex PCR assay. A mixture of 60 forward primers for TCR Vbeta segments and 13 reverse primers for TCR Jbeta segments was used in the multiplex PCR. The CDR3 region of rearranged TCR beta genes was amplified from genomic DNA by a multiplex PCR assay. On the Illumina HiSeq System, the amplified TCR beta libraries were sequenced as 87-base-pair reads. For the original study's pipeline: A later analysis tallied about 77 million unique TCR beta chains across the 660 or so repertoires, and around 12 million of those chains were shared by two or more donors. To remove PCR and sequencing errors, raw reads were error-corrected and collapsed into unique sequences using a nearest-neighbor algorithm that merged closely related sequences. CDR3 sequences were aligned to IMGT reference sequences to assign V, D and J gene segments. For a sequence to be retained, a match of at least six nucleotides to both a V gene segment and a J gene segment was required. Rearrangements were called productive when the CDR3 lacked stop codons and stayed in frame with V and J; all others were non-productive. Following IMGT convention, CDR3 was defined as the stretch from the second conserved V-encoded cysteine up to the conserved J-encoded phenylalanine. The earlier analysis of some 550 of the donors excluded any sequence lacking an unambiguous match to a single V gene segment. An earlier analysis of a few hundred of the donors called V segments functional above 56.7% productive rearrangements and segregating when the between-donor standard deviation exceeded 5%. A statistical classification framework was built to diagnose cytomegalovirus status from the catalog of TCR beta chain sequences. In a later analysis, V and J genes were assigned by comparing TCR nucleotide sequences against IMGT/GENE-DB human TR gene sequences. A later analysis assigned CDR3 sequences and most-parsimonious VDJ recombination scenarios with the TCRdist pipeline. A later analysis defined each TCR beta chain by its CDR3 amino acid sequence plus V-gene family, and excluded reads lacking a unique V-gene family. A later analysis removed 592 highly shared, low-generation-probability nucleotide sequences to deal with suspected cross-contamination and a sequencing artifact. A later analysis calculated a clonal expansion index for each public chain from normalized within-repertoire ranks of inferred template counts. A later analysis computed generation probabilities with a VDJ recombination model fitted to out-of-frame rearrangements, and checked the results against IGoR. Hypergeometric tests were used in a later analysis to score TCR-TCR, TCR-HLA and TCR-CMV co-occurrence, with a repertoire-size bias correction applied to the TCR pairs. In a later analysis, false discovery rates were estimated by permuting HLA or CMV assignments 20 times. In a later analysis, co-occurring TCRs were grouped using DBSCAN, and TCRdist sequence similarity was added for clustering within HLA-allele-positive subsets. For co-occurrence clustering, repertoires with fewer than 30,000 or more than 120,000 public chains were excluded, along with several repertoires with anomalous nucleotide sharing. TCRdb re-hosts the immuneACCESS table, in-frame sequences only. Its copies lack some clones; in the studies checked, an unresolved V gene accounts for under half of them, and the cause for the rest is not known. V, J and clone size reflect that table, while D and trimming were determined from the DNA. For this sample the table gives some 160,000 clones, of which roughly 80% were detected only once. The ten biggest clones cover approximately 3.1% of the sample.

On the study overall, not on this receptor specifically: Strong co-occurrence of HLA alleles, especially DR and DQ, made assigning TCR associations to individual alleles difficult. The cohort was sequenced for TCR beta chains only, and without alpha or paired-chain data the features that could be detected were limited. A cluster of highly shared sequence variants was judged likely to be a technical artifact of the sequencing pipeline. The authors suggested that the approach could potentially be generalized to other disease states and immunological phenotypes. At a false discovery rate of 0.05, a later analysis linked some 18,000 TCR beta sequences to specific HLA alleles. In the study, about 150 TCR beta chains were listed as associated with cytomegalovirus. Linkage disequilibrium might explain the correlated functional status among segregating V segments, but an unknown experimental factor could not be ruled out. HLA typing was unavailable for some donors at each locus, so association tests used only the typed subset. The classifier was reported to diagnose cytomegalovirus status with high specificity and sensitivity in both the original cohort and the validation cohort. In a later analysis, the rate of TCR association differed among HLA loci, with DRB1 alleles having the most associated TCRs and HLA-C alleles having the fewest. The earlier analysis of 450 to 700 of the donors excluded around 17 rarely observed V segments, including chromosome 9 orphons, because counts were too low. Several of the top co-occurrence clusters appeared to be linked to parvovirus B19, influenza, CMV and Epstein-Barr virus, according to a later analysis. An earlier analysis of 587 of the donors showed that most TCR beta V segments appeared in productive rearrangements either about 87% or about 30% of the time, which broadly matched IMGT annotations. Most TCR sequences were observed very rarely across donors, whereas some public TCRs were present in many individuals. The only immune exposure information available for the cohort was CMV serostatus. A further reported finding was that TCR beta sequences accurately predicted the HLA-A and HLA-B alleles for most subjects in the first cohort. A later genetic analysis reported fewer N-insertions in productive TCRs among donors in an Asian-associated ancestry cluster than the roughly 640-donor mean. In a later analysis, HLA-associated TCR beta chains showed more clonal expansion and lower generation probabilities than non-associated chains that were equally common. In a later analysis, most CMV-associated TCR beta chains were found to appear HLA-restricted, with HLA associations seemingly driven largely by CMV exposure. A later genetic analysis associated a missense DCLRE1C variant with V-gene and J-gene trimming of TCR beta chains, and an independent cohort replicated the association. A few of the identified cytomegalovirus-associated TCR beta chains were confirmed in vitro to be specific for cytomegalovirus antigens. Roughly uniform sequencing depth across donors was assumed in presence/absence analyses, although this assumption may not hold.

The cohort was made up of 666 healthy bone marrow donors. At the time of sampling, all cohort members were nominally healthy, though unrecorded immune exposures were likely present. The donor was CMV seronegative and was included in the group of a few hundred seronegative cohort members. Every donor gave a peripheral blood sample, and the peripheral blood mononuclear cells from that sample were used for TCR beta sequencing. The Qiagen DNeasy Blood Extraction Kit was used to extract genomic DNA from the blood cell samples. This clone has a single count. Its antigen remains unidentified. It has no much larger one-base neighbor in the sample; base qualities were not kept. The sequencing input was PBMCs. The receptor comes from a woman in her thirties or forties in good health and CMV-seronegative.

The CDR3 loop reads CASSQTGGAGVSNQPQHF. The bases are TGTGCCAGCAGTCAAACAGGTGGGGCGGGGGTAAGCAATCAGCCCCAGCATTTT. This sequence uses TRBV2 and TRBJ1-5; the D region possibly corresponds to TRBD1 (5 bases align). Trimming removed 5 bases from V and 1 base from J, leaving 21 bases between the germline ends. Counted from cysteine to phenylalanine, this CDR3 has 18 amino acids. Solely the CDR3 DNA is kept, with 54 bases framed from the first base. Taken from the germline V gene, the CDR1 and CDR2 loops are SNHLY and FYNNEI.